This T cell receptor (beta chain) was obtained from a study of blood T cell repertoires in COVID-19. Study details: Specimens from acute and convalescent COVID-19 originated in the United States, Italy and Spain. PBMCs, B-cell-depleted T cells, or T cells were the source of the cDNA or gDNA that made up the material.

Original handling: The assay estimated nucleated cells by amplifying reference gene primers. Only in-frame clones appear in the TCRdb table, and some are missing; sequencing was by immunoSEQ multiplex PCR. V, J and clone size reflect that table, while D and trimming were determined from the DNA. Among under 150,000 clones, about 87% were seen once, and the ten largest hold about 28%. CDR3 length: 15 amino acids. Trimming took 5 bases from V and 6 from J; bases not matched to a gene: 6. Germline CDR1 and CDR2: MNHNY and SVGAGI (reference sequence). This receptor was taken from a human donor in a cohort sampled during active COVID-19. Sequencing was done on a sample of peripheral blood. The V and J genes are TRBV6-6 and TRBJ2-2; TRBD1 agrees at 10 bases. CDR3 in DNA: TGTGCCAGCAGTCCGGGACAGGGGATGTCCGGGGAGCTGTTTTTT. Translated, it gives CASSPGQGMSGELFF.